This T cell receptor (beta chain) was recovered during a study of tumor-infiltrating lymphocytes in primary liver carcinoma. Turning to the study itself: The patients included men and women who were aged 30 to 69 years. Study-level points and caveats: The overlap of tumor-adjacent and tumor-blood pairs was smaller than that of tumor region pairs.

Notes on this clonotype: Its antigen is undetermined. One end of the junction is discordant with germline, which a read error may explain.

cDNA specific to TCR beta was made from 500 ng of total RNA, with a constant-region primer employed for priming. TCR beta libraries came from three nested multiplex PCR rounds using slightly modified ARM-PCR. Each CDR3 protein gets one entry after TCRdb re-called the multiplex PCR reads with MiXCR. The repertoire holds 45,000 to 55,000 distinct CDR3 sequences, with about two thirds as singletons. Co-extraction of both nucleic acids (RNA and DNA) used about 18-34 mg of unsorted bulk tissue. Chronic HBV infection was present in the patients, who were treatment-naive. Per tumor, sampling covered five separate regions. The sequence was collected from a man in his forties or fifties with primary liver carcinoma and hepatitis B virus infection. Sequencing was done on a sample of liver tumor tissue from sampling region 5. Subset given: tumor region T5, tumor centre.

CDR3 amino acids: CASSLAGLKDNERFF. In nucleotides, the CDR3 is TGTGCCAGCAGCCTAGCAGGGTTGAAAGACAATGAGCGGTTCTTC. The chain couples TRBV28 to TRBJ2-1; either TRBD1 or TRBD2 may supply D (5 bases each). Germline CDR1 and CDR2: MDHEN and SYDVKM. The CDR3 has 15 residues. Full variable domain (rest looked up from reference TRBV28 and TRBJ2-1): DVKVTQSSRYLVKRTGEKVFLECVQDMDHENMFWYRQDPGLGLRLIYFSYDVKMKEKGDIPEGYSVSREKKERFSLILESASTNQTSMYLCASSLAGLKDNERFFGPGTRLTVL.